Below are 4 T cell receptor beta chains sequenced from a single sample in a study of T-cell memory formation after mild COVID-19 (dated by TCRdb to the early 2020s). The library was obtained by 5' RACE. Instrument on record: Illumina NovaSeq 6000. TCRdb cleaned the public reads at Q25 with fastp, built clones with MiXCR and kept in-frame beta chains. Rows are combined by CDR3 protein, so each entry shows the most common genes and DNA. This sample lists around 130,000 distinct CDR3 sequences; approximately 17% were detected once. The ten largest clones capture over 4% of the sample. Material: PBMCs or a T cell subset sorted from them (not recorded which). Receptor source: a man between 18 and 29 years old who had mild COVID-19 (a few samples of this study predate the infection). The sample titles of this study are shuffled in the database, so cell type and time point are left out; the donor was told from shared clones.

This clonotype was counted between two and nine times. The chain employs TRBV20-1 and TRBJ2-1; the match to TRBD2 covers 9 bases. The germline gives CDR1 DFQATT, CDR2 SNEGSKA (reference sequence). V lost 4 bases to trimming and J lost 2 bases; unmatched junction nucleotides: 3. This CDR3 region has 14 residues. CDR3 coding DNA: TGCAGTGCTACTAGCGGGGCCCCCTACAATGAGCAGTTCTTC. It is translated as CSATSGAPYNEQFF.

V and J are TRBV7-9 and TRBJ2-5; either TRBD1 or TRBD2 may fit D (5 bases each). The V gene's germline CDR1 is SEHNR and CDR2 FQNEAQ (reference sequence). The germline V and J ends were trimmed by 3 bases and 5 bases, with 13 bases remaining between them. The CDR3 is made up of 14 amino acids. The CDR3 nucleotides are TGTGCCAGCAGCTTCTTCGGCAGGGACGAGACCCAGTACTTC. This codes for CASSFFGRDETQYF.

This clonotype was counted only a few times. J is TRBJ2-1 and V is TRBV11-2; D is ambiguous. The CDR3 is 13 residues long. Trimming removed 7 bases at V and 9 bases at J, with 16 bases between. The germline gives CDR1 SGHAT, CDR2 FQNNGV. The CDR3 DNA sequence: TGTGCCAGCACCAACCCAAGGAGCATTGAGCAGTTCTTC. This translates into CASTNPRSIEQFF.

This clonotype was seen only a few times. The rearrangement uses TRBV5-1 and TRBJ2-3; D tentatively reads TRBD1 or TRBD2 (5 bases each). Germline CDR1 is SGHRS and CDR2 is YFSETQ. There are 13 residues in the CDR3. V dropped 1 base and J dropped 4 bases, with 7 bases sitting between them. The CDR3 DNA is TGCGCCAGCAGCTTGATGGGGGCAGATACGCAGTATTTT. It codes for CASSLMGADTQYF.